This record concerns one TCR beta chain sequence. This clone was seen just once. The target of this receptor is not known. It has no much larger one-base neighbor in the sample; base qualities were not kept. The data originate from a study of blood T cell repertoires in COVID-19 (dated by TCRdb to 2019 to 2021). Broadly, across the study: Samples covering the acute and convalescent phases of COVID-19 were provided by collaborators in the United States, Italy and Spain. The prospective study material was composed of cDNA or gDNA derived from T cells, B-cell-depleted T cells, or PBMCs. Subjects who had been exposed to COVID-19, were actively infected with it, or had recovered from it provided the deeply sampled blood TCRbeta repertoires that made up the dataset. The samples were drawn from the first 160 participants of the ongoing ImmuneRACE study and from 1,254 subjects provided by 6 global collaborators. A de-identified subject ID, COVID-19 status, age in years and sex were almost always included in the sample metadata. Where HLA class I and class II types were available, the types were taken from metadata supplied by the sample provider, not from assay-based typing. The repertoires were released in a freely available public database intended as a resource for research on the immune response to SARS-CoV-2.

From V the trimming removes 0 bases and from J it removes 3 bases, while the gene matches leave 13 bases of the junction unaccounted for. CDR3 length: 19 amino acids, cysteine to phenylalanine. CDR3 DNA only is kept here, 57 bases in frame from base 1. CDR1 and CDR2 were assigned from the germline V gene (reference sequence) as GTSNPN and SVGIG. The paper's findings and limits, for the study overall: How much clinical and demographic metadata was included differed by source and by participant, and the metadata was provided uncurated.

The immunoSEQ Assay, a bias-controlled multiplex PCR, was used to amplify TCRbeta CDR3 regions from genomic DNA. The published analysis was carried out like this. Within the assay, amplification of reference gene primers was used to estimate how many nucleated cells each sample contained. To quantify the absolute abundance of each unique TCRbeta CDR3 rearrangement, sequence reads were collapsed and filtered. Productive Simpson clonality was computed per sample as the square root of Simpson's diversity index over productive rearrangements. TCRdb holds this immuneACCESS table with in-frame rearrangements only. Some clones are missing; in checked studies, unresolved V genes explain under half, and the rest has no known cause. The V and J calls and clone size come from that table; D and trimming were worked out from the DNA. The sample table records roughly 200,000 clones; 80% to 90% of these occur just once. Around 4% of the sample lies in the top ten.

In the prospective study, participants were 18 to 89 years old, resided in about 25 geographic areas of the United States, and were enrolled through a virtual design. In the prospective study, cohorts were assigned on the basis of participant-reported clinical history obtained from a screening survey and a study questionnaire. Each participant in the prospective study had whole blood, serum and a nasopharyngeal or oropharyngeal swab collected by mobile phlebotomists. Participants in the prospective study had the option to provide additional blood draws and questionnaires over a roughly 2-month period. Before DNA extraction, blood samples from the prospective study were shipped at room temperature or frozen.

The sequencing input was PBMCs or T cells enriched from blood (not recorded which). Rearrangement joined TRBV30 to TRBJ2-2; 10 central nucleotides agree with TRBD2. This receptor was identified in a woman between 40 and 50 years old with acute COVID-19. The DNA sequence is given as TGTGCCTGGAGTGTACGGACGGAGCGGGAGGGCCGGGACACCGGGGAGCTGTTTTTT. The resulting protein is CAWSVRTEREGRDTGELFF.